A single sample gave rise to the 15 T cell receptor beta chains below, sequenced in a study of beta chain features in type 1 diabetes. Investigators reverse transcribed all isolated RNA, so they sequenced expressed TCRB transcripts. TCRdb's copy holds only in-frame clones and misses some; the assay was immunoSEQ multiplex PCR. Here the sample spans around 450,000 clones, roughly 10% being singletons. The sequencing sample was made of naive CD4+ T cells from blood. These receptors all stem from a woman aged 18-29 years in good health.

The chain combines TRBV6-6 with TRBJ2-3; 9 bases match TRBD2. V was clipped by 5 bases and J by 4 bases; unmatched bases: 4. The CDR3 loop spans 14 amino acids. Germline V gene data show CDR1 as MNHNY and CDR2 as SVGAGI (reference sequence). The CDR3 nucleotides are TGTGCCAGCAGTACTAGCGGGTCCCCAGATACGCAGTATTTT. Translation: CASSTSGSPDTQYF.

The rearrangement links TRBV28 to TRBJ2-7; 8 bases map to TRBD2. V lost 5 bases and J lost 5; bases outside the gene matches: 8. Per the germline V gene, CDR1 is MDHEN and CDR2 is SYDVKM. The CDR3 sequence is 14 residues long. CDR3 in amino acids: CASSTAGTRNEQYV. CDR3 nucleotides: TGTGCCAGCAGTACAGCCGGGACTAGGAACGAGCAGTACGTC.

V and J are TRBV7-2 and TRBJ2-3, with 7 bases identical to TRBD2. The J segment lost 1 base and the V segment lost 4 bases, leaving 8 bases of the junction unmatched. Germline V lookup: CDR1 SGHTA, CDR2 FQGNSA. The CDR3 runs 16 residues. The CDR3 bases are TGTGCCAGCAGCTGGGGAGGGAGGGCTGGCACAGATACGCAGTATTTT. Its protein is CASSWGGRAGTDTQYF.

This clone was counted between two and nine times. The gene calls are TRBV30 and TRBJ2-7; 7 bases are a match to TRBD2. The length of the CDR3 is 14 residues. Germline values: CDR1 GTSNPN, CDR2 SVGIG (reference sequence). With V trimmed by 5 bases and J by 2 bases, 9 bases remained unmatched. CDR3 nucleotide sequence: TGTGCCTGGTCACAAGGCGGGGGACCCTACGAGCAGTACTTC. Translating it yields CAWSQGGGPYEQYF.

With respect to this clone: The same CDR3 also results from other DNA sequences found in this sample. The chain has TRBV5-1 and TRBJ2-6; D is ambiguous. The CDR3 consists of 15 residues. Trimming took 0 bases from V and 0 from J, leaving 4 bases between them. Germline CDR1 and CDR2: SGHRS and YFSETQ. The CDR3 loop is CASSLADSGANVLTF. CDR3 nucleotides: TGCGCCAGCAGCTTGGCGGACTCTGGGGCCAACGTCCTGACTTTC.

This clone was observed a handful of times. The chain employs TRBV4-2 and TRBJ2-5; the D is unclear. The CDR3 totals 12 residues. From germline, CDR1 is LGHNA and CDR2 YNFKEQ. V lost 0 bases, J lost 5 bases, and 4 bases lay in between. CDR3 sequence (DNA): TGTGCCAGCAGCCAAGAAACTGAGACCCAGTACTTC. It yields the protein CASSQETETQYF.

CDR3 loop: CASSLGGVETQYF. The DNA for the CDR3 is TGTGCCAGCAGCCTCGGCGGGGTAGAGACCCAGTACTTC. This rearrangement joins TRBV6-6 to TRBJ2-5, with D possibly TRBD2 on 6 matching bases. Trimming left V 6 bases short and J 4 bases short, with 12 bases between. The CDR3 spans 13 residues. Looked up from germline, CDR1 is MNHNY and CDR2 is SVGAGI (reference sequence).

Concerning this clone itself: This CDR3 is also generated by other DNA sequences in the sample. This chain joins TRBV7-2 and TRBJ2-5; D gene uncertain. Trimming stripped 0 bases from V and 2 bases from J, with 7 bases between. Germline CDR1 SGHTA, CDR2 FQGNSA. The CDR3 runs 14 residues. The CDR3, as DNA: TGTGCCAGCAGCTTAGCAGGGTTTCAAGAGACCCAGTACTTC. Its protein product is CASSLAGFQETQYF.

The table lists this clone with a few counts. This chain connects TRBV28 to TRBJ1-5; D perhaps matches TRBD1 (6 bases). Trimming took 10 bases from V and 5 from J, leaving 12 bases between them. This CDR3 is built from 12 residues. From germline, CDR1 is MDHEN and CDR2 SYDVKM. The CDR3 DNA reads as TGTGCCACGGGGGGCGCTTATCAGCCCCAGCATTTT. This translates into CATGGAYQPQHF.

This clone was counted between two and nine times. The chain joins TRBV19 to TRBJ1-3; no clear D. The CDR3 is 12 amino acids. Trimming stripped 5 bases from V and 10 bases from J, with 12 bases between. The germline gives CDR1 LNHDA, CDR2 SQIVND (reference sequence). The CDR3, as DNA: TGTGCCAGTAGTTTCCCCAGGAATACCATATATTTT. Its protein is CASSFPRNTIYF.

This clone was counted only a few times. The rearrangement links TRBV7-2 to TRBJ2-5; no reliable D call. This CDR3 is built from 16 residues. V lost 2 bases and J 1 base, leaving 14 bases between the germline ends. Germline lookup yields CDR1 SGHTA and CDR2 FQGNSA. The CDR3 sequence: CASSLNTPVLQETQYF. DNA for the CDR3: TGTGCCAGCAGCTTAAACACCCCTGTTCTCCAAGAGACCCAGTACTTC.

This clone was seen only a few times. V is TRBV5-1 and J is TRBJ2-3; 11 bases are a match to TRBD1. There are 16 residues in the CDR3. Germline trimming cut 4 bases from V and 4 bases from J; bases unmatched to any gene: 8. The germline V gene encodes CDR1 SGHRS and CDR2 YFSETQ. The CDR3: CASSARTGGEADTQYF. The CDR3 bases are TGCGCCAGCAGCGCAAGGACAGGGGGCGAGGCAGATACGCAGTATTTT.

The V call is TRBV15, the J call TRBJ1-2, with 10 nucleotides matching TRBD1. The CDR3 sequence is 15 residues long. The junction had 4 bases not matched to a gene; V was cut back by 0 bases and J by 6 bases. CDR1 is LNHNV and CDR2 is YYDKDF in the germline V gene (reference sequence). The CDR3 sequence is CATSRELTGGDGYTF. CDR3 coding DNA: TGTGCCACCAGCAGAGAGTTGACAGGGGGCGATGGCTACACCTTC.

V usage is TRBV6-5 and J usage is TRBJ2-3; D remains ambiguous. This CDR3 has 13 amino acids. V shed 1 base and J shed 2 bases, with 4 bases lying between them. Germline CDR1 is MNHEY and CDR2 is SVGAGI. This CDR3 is CASSYYDTDTQYF. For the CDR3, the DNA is TGTGCCAGCAGTTACTACGACACAGATACGCAGTATTTT.

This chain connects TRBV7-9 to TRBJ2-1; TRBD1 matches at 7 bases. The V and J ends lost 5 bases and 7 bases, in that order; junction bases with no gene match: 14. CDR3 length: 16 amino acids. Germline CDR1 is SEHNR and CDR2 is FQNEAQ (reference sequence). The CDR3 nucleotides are TGTGCCAGCAGCGTAGGACAGGCAGAACGCAGGAATGAGCAGTTCTTC. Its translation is CASSVGQAERRNEQFF.